Shown below are 12 T cell receptor beta chains from a single sample sequenced in a study of CXCR3-negative and CXCR3-positive naive CD8 T cells. Via 5' RACE with UMI labels, TRB cDNA libraries were prepared. TCRdb re-called the 5' RACE reads and shows each CDR3 protein once, DNA omitted. The repertoire shows 85,000 to 120,000 distinct CDR3 sequences; the top ten hold 0.38%. Findings and caveats of the study: Researchers report that CXCR3-positive naive cells carry more hydrophobic TRB CDR3s than CXCR3-negative naive cells.

These receptors have no known antigen. The sequenced sample was naive CXCR3+ CD8+ T cells from blood. Subset meaning: CD45RO-CCR7+CD27+CD95- naive CD8+ T cells expressing CXCR3 (TNR3+). The receptors originated from a human donor in good health. Some clones in this sample may be carry-over from other donors' samples.

The chain has TRBV4-1 and TRBJ2-1; with no DNA, the TCRdb D assignment of TRBD1 cannot be verified. CDR1 is MGHRA, CDR2 YSYEKL, per germline. This CDR3 spans 11 amino acids. The CDR3 sequence: CASSLGPLCFF.

The rearrangement joins TRBV7-2 to TRBJ2-5. Germline CDR1 SGHTA, CDR2 FQGNSA. The CDR3 consists of 15 residues. Here the CDR3 reads CASSPSPGTQETQYF. The complete variable domain, with remaining parts taken from reference TRBV7-2 and TRBJ2-5, reads GAGVSQSPSNKVTEKGKDVELRCDPISGHTALYWYRQSLGQGLEFLIYFQGNSAPDKSGLPSDRFSAERTGGSVSTLTIQRTQQEDSAVYLCASSPSPGTQETQYFGPGTRLLVL.

The chain uses TRBV29-1 and TRBJ1-1; there is no DNA to check the TCRdb D call of TRBD1. The CDR3 covers 16 residues. From germline, CDR1 is SQVTM and CDR2 ANQGSEA. This CDR3 reads CSVAGTGGGLSTEAFF.

The J gene is TRBJ2-1, the V gene TRBV11-2; no DNA is available, so the TRBD2 call from TCRdb remains unchecked. The germline V gene has CDR1 SGHAT and CDR2 FQNNGV. This CDR3 spans 19 amino acids. CDR3 amino acids: CASSLVPGTSGGDYNEQFF.

The rearrangement joins TRBV10-3 to TRBJ1-1. There are 14 residues in the CDR3. Germline CDR1 reads ENHRY; CDR2 reads SYGVKD. The CDR3: CAISESAGYTEAFF.

CDR3 sequence reads: CASSQVPGGGEGGQYF. V is TRBV4-1 and J is TRBJ2-5; TCRdb reports TRBD1, a call that lacks DNA to check it against. CDR1 and CDR2 (germline): MGHRA, YSYEKL. CDR3 size: 16 residues.

The chain carries TRBV7-9 and TRBJ2-2. This CDR3 comprises 14 residues. From germline, CDR1 is SEHNR and CDR2 FQNEAQ (reference sequence). The CDR3: CASSLGVNTGELFF. Drawing the rest from reference TRBV7-9 and TRBJ2-2, the complete variable domain is DTGVSQNPRHKITKRGQNVTFRCDPISEHNRLYWYRQTLGQGPEFLTYFQNEAQLEKSRLLSDRFSAERPKGSFSTLEIQRTEQGDSAMYLCASSLGVNTGELFFGEGSRLTVL.

V and J are TRBV6-5 and TRBJ1-5; the TCRdb D gene call, TRBD1, has no DNA to confirm it. Germline V CDR1 and CDR2: MNHEY, SVGAGI. This CDR3 comprises 14 residues. CDR3 loop: CASGLGTDNQPQHF.

This rearrangement joins TRBV20-1 to TRBJ2-7. CDR1 is DFQATT and CDR2 is SNEGSKA in the germline V gene (reference sequence). The CDR3 covers 11 residues. The CDR3 loop is CSARDDHEQYF.

The rearrangement uses TRBV4-3 and TRBJ2-2; the D call of TRBD2 rests on TCRdb alone, since no DNA is present to check it. Germline V gene sequence: CDR1 LGHNA, CDR2 YSLEER. The CDR3 is 17 amino acids. The CDR3 sequence: CASSQGLAGGNTGELFF.

The chain uses TRBV28 and TRBJ2-7; TCRdb names TRBD1, which stays unverified in the absence of DNA. Per the germline V gene, CDR1 is MDHEN and CDR2 is SYDVKM. The CDR3 totals 14 residues. CDR3 sequence reads: CASLDRDSAYEQYF.

The V and J genes are TRBV19 and TRBJ2-3; TCRdb gives TRBD2 as the D gene, but with no DNA this cannot be confirmed. Germline values: CDR1 LNHDA, CDR2 SQIVND (reference sequence). The CDR3 sequence is 17 residues long. CDR3 protein: CASRGPRLPGGTDTQYF.